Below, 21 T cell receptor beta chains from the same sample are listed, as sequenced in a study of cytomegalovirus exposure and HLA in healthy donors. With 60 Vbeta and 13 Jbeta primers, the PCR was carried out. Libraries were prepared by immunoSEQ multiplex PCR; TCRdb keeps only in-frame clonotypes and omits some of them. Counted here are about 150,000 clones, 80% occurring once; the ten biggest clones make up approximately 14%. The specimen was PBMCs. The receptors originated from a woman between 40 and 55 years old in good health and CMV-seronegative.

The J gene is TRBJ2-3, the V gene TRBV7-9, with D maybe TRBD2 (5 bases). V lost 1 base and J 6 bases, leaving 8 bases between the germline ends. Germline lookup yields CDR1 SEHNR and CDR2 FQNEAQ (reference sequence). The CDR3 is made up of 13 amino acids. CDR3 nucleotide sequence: TGTGCCAGCAGCTTAGGAGGGTCGGATACGCAGTATTTT. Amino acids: CASSLGGSDTQYF. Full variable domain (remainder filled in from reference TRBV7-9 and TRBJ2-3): DTGVSQNPRHKITKRGQNVTFRCDPISEHNRLYWYRQTLGQGPEFLTYFQNEAQLEKSRLLSDRFSAERPKGSFSTLEIQRTEQGDSAMYLCASSLGGSDTQYFGPGTRLTVL.

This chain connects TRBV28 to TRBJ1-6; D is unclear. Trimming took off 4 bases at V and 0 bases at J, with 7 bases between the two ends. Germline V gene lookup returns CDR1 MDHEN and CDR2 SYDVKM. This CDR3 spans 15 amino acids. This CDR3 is CASSYVSSYNSPLHF. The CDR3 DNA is TGTGCCAGCAGTTACGTCAGCTCCTATAATTCACCCCTCCACTTT.

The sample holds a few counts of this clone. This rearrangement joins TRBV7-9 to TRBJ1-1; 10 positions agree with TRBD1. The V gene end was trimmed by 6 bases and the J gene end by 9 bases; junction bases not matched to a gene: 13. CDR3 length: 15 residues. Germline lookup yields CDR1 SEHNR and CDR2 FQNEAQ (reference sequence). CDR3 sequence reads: CASSTGDRGIPKAFF. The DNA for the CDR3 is TGTGCCAGCAGTACCGGGGACAGGGGTATACCAAAAGCTTTCTTT.

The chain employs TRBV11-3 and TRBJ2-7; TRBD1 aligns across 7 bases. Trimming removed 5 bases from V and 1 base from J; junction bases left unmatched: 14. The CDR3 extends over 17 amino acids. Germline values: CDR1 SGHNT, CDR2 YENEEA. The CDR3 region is CASSPNPGTAYSYEQYF. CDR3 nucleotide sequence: TGTGCCAGCAGCCCAAACCCGGGGACAGCCTATTCCTACGAGCAGTACTTC.

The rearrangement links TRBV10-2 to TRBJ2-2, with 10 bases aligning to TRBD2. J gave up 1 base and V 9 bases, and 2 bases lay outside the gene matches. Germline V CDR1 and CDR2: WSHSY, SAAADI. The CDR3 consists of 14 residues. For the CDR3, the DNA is TGCGCCAGTAGGACTAGCGGGAACACCGGGGAGCTGTTTTTT. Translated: CASRTSGNTGELFF.

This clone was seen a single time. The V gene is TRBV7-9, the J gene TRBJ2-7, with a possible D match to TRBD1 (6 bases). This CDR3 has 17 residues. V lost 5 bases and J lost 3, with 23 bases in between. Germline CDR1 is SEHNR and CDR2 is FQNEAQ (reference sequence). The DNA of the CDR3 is TGTGCCAGCAGCGACCTGGTTCCAGGGGAAATGAACTACGAGCAGTACTTC. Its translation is CASSDLVPGEMNYEQYF. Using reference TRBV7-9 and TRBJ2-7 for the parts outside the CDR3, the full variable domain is DTGVSQNPRHKITKRGQNVTFRCDPISEHNRLYWYRQTLGQGPEFLTYFQNEAQLEKSRLLSDRFSAERPKGSFSTLEIQRTEQGDSAMYLCASSDLVPGEMNYEQYFGPGTRLTVT.

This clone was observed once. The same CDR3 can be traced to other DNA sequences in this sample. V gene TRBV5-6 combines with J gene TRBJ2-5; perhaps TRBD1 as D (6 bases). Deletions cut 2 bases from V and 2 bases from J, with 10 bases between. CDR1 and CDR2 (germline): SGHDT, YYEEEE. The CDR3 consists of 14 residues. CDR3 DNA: TGTGCCAGCAGCTTAGGGGGATGGCAAGAGACCCAGTACTTC. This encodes CASSLGGWQETQYF.

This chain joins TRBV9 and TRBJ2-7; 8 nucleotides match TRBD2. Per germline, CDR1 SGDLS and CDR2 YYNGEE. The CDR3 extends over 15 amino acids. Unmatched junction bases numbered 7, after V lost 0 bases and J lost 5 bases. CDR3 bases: TGTGCCAGCAGCGTAGACGGGAGGGCCTGGGACGAGCAGTACTTC. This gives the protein CASSVDGRAWDEQYF.

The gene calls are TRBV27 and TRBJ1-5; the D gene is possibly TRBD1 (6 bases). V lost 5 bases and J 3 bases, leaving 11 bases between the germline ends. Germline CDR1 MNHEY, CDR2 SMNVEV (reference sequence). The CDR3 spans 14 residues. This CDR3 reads CASSITGNNQPQHF. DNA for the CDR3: TGTGCCAGCAGTATCACAGGGAACAATCAGCCCCAGCATTTT.

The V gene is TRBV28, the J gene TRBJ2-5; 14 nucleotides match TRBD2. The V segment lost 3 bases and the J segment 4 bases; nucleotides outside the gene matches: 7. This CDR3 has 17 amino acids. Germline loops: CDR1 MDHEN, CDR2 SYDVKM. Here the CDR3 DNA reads TGTGCCAGCAGTTTGGGACTGACTAGCGGGAGGGGAGAGACCCAGTACTTC. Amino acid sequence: CASSLGLTSGRGETQYF.

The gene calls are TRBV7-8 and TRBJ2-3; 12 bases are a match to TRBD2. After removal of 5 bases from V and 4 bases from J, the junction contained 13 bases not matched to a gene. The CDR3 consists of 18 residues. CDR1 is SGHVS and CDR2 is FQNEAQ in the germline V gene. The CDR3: CASSLTIGLAGISDTQYF. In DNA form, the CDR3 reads TGTGCCAGCAGCCTAACCATCGGACTAGCGGGAATTTCAGATACGCAGTATTTT.

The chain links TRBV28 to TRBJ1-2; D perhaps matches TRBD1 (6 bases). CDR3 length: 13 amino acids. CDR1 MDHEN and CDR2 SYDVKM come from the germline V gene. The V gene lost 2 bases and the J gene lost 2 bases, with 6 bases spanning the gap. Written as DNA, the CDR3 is TGTGCCAGCAGTTTAGACAGGAACTATGGCTACACCTTC. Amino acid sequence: CASSLDRNYGYTF.

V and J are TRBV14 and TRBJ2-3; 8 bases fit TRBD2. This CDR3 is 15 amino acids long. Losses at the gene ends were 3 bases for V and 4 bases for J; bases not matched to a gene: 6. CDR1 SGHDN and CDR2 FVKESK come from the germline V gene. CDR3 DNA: TGTGCCAGCAGCCACTACACGGGAGGGCCAGATACGCAGTATTTT. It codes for CASSHYTGGPDTQYF.

The chain's CDR3 is CASSLEGAVTEAFF. DNA of the CDR3: TGCGCCAGCAGCTTGGAAGGGGCCGTCACTGAAGCTTTCTTT. The chain uses TRBV5-1 and TRBJ1-1; D possibly corresponds to TRBD1 (5 bases). The V gene lost 0 bases and the J gene lost 4 bases, with 10 bases spanning the gap. Germline V gene lookup returns CDR1 SGHRS and CDR2 YFSETQ. The CDR3 is 14 amino acids.

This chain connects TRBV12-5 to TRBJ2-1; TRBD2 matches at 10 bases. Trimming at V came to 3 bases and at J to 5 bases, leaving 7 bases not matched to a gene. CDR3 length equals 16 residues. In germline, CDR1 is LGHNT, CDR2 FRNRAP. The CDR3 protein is CASGLLSGGVNNEQFF. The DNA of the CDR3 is TGTGCTAGTGGTTTACTCAGCGGGGGGGTAAACAATGAGCAGTTCTTC.

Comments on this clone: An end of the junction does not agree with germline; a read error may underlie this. As DNA, the CDR3 is TGTGCCAGCACCTTGCCGAGCGGGGGGCACAATGAGCAGTTCTTC. It translates to CASTLPSGGHNEQFF. J is TRBJ2-1 and V is TRBV5-6, with 9 bases identical to TRBD2. Looked up from germline, CDR1 is SGHDT and CDR2 is YYEEEE. This CDR3 is built from 15 residues.

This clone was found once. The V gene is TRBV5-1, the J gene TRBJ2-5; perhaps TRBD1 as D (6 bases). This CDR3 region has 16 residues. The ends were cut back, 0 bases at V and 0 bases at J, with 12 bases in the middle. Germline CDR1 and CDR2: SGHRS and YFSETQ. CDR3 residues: CASSLARQGYQETQYF. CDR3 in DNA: TGCGCCAGCAGCTTGGCGCGGCAGGGGTACCAAGAGACCCAGTACTTC.

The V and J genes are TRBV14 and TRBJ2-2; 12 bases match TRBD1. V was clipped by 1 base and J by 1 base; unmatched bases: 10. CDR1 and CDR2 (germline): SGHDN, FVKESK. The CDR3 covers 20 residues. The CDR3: CASSQVPGQGALGNTGELFF. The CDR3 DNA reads TGTGCCAGCAGCCAAGTCCCGGGACAGGGGGCTTTAGGGAACACCGGGGAGCTGTTTTTT.

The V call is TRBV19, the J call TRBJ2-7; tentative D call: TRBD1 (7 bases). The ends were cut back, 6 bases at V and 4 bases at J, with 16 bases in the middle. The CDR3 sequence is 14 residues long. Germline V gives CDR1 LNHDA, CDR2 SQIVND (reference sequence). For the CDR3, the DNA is TGTGCCAGTAGACGCCAGGAGGGGGCTTACGAGCAGTACTTC. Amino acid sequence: CASRRQEGAYEQYF.

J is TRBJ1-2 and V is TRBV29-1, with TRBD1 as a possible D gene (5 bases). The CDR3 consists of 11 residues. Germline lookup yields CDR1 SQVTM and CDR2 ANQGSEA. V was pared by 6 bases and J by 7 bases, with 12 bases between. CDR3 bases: TGCAGCGTGGCGGGACTCGGTGGCTACACCTTC. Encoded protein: CSVAGLGGYTF.

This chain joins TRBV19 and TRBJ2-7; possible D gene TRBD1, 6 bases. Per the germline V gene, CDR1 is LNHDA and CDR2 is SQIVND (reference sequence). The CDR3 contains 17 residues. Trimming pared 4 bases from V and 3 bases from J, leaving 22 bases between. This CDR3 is CASSRRTDSPIFYEQYF. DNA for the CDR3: TGTGCCAGTAGTAGGAGGACGGACAGTCCCATCTTCTACGAGCAGTACTTC.